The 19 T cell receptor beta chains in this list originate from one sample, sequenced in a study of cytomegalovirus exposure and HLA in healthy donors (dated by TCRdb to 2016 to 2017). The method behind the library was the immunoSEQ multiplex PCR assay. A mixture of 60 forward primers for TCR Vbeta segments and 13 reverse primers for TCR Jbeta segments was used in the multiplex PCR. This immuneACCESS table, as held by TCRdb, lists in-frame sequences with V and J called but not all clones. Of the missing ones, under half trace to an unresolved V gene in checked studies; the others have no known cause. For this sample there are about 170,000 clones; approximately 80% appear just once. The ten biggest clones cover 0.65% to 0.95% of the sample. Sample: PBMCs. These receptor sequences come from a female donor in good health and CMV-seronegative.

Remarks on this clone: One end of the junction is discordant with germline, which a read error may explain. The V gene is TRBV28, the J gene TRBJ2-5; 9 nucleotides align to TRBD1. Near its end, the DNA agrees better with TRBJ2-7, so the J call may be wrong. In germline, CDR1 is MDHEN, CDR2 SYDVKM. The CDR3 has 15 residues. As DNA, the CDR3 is TGTGCCAGCAGTTTTCCGGGACAGGGCTCCCACGAGCAGTACTTC. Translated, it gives CASSFPGQGSHEQYF.

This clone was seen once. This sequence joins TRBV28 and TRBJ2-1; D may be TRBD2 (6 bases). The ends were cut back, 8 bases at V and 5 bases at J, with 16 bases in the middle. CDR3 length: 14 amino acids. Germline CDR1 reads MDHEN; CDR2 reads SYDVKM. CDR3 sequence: CASGLTSIHNEQFF. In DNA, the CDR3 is TGTGCCAGCGGGCTGACTAGTATACACAATGAGCAGTTCTTC. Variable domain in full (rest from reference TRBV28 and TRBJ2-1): DVKVTQSSRYLVKRTGEKVFLECVQDMDHENMFWYRQDPGLGLRLIYFSYDVKMKEKGDIPEGYSVSREKKERFSLILESASTNQTSMYLCASGLTSIHNEQFFGPGTRLTVL.

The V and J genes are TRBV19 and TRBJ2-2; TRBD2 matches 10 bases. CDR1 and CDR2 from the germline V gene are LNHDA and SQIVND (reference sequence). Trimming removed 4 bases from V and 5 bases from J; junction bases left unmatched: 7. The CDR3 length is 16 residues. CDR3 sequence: CASSNGAGGRTGELFF. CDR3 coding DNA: TGTGCCAGTAGTAATGGAGCGGGGGGGAGGACCGGGGAGCTGTTTTTT.

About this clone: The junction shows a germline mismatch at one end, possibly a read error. In DNA, the CDR3 is TGTGCCATCAGTGAGGGAAGGGACTCTGGGGCCAACGGCCTGACTTTC. As protein: CAISEGRDSGANGLTF. The rearrangement links TRBV10-3 to TRBJ2-6, with D possibly matching TRBD2 (6 bases). Germline V CDR1 and CDR2: ENHRY, SYGVKD. CDR3 length: 16 residues.

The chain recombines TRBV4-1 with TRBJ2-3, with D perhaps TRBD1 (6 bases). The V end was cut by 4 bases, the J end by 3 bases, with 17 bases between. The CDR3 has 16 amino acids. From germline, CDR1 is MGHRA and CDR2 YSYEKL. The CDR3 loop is CASSRQENLKTDTQYF. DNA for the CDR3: TGCGCCAGCAGCCGACAGGAAAACCTAAAGACAGATACGCAGTATTTT.

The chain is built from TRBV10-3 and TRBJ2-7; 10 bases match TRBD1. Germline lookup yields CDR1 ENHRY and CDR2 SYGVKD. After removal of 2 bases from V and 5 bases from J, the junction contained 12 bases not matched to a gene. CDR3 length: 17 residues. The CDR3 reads CAISEARPTGGRNEQYF. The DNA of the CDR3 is TGTGCCATCAGTGAGGCGAGACCGACAGGGGGCCGAAACGAGCAGTACTTC.

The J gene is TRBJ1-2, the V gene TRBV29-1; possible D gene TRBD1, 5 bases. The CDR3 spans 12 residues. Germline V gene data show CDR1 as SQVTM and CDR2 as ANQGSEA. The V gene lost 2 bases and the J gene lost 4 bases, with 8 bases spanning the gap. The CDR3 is CSVERGGYGYTF. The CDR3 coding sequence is TGCAGCGTTGAAAGGGGTGGCTATGGCTACACCTTC.

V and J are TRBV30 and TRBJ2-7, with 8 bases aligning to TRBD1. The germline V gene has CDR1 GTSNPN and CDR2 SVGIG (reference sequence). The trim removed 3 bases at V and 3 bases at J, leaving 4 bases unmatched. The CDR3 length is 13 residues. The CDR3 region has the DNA TGTGCCTGGAGGGGACAGGCTATCTACGAGCAGTACTTC. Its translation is CAWRGQAIYEQYF.

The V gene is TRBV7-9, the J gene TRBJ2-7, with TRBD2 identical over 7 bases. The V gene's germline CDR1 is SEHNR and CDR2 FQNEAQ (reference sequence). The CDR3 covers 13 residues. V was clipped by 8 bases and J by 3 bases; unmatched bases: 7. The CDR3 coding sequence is TGTGCCAGCGGCGGAGGCGGGAGCTACGAGCAGTACTTC. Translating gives CASGGGGSYEQYF.

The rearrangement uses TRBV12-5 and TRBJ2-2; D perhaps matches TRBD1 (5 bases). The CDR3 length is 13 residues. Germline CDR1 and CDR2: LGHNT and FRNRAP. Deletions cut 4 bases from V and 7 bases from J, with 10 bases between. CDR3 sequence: CASGSQGFGELFF. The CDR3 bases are TGTGCTAGTGGTTCCCAGGGTTTCGGGGAGCTGTTTTTT.

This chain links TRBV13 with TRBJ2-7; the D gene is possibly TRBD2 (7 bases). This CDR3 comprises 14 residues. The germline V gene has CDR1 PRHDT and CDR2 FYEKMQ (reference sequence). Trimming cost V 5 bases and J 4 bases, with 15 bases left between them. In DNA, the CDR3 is TGTGCCAGCAGCCCGAGAAGGGGGGGGTACGAGCAGTACTTC. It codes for CASSPRRGGYEQYF.

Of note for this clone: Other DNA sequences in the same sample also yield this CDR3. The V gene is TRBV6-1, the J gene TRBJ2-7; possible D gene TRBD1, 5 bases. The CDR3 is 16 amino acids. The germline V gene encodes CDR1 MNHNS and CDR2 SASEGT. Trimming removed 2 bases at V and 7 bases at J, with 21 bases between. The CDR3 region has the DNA TGTGCCAGCAGTGAACCTAGGGGCAGGAAAGTTCAGGAGCAGTACTTC. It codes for CASSEPRGRKVQEQYF.

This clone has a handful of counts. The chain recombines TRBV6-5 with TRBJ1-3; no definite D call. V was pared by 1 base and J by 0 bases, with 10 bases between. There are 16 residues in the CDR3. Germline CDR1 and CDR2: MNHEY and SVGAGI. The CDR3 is CASSYFGSSSGNTIYF. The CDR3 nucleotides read TGTGCCAGCAGTTACTTCGGGAGTAGCTCTGGAAACACCATATATTTT.

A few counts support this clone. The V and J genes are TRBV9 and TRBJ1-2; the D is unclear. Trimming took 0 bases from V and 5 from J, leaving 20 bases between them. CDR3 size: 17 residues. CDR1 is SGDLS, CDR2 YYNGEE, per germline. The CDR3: CASSVGLKAGMEYGYTF. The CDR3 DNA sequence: TGTGCCAGCAGCGTAGGGTTAAAGGCCGGGATGGAGTATGGCTACACCTTC.

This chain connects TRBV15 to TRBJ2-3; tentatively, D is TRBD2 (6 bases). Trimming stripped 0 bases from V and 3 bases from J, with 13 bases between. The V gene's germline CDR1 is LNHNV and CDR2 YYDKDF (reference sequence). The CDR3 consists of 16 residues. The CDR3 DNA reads TGTGCCACCAGCAGAGATGGGAGGAGGTGGACAGATACGCAGTATTTT. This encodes CATSRDGRRWTDTQYF.

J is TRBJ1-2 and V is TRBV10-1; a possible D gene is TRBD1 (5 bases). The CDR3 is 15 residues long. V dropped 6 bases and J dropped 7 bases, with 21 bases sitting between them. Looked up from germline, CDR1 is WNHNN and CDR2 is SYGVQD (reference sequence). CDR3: CASRGRQTKESGYTF. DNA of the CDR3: TGCGCCAGCAGGGGCCGACAGACAAAAGAGAGTGGCTACACCTTC.

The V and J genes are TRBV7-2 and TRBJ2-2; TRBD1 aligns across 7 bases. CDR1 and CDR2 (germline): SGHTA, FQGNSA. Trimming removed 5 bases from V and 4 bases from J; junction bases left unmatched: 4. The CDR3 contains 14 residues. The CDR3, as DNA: TGTGCCAGCAGCATTTACAGGGGCACCGGGGAGCTGTTTTTT. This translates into CASSIYRGTGELFF.

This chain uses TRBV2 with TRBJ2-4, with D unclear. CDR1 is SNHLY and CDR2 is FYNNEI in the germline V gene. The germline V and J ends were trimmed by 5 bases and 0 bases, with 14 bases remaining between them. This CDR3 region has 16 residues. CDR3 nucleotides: TGTGCCAGCAGTCGTGAAGCAGCGCTAGCCAAAAACATTCAGTACTTC. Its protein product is CASSREAALAKNIQYF.

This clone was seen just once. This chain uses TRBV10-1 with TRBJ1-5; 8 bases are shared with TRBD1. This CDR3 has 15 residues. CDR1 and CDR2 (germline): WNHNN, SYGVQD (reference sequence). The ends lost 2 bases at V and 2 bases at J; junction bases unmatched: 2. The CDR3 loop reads CASSEDRGGNQPQHF. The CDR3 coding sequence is TGCGCCAGCAGTGAGGACAGGGGAGGCAATCAGCCCCAGCATTTT.